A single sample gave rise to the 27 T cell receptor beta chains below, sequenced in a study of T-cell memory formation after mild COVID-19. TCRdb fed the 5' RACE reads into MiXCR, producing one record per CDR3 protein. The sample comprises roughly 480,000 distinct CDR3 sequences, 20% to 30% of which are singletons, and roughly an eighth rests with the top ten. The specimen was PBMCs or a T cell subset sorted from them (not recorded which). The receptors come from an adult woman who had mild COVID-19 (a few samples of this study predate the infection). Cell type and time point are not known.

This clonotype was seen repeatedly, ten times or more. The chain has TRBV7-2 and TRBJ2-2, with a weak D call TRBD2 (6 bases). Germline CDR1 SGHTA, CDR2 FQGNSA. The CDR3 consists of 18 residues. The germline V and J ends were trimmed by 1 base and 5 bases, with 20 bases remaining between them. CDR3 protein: CASSLEAVVWGGTGELFF. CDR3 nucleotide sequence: TGTGCCAGCAGCTTAGAAGCGGTGGTGTGGGGAGGAACCGGGGAGCTGTTTTTT. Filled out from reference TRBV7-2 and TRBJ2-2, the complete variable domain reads GAGVSQSPSNKVTEKGKDVELRCDPISGHTALYWYRQSLGQGLEFLIYFQGNSAPDKSGLPSDRFSAERTGGSVSTLTIQRTQQEDSAVYLCASSLEAVVWGGTGELFFGEGSRLTVL.

CDR3 bases: TGCGCCAGCAGCGACGACAGTGTCTCCTACGAGCAGTACTTC. Its translation is CASSDDSVSYEQYF. The chain couples TRBV5-1 to TRBJ2-7; D possibly corresponds to TRBD1 (5 bases). Germline-derived CDR1 and CDR2 are SGHRS and YFSETQ. The CDR3 consists of 14 residues. V gave up 4 bases and J gave up 0 bases, with 11 bases separating them. The full variable domain, its missing parts supplied by reference TRBV5-1 and TRBJ2-7, is KAGVTQTPRYLIKTRGQQVTLSCSPISGHRSVSWYQQTPGQGLQFLFEYFSETQRNKGNFPGRFSGRQFSNSRSEMNVSTLELGDSALYLCASSDDSVSYEQYFGPGTRLTVT.

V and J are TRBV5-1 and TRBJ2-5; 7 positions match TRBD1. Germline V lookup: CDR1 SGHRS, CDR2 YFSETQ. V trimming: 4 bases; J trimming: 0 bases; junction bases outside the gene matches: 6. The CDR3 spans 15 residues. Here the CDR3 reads CASSGFDRDQETQYF. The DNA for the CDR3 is TGCGCCAGCAGCGGCTTCGACAGGGACCAAGAGACCCAGTACTTC.

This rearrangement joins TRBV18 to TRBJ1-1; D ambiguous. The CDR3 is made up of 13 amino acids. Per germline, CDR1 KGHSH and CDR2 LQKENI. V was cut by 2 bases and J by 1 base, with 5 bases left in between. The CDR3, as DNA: TGTGCCAGCTCACCAAAAGAGAACACTGAAGCTTTCTTT. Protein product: CASSPKENTEAFF.

CDR3 in DNA: TGCGCCAGCCGTGAGAGGGGACTAGCGGGGGCCCAAGAGACCCAGTACTTC. Translating it yields CASRERGLAGAQETQYF. This chain links TRBV5-1 with TRBJ2-5; 14 bases are a match to TRBD2. The CDR3 totals 17 residues. The V gene's germline CDR1 is SGHRS and CDR2 YFSETQ. V lost 7 bases, J lost 1 base, and 9 bases stayed unmatched.

The CDR3 sequence: CASSKTGDSYNEQFF. The CDR3, as DNA: TGTGCCAGCAGCAAGACAGGGGACTCCTACAATGAGCAGTTCTTC. This chain connects TRBV12-3 or TRBV12-4 to TRBJ2-1; the match to TRBD1 covers 8 bases. The CDR3 is 15 residues long. J lost 0 bases, V lost 6 bases, and 4 bases had no gene match.

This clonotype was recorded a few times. CDR3 protein: CASSGAGPFQETQYF. The CDR3 DNA reads as TGCGCCAGCAGCGGGGCAGGGCCCTTCCAAGAGACCCAGTACTTC. The chain combines TRBV5-1 with TRBJ2-5; possible D gene TRBD1, 5 bases. The CDR3 is 15 residues long. Germline-derived CDR1 and CDR2 are SGHRS and YFSETQ. Trimming removed 4 bases from V and 1 base from J, with 14 bases in between. Drawing the rest from reference TRBV5-1 and TRBJ2-5, the complete variable domain is KAGVTQTPRYLIKTRGQQVTLSCSPISGHRSVSWYQQTPGQGLQFLFEYFSETQRNKGNFPGRFSGRQFSNSRSEMNVSTLELGDSALYLCASSGAGPFQETQYFGPGTRLLVL.

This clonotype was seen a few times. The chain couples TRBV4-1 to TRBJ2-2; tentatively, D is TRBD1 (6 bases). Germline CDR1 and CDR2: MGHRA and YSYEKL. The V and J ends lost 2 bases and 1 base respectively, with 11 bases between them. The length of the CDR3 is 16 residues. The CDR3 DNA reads TGCGCCAGCAGCCAAAGGGGGAAGGGGAACACCGGGGAGCTGTTTTTT. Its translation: CASSQRGKGNTGELFF.

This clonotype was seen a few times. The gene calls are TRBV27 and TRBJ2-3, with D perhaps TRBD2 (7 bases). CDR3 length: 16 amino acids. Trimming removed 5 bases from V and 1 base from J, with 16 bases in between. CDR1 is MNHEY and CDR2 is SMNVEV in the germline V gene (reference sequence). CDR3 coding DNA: TGTGCCAGCAGTCCCTGGGGGGCGGGAGGCACAGATACGCAGTATTTT. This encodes CASSPWGAGGTDTQYF.

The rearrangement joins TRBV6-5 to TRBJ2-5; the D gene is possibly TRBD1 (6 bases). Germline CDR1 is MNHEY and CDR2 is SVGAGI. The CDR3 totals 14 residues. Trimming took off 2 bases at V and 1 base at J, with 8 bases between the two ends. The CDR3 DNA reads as TGTGCCAGCAGTTACGGGGGCAGCCAAGAGACCCAGTACTTC. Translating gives CASSYGGSQETQYF.

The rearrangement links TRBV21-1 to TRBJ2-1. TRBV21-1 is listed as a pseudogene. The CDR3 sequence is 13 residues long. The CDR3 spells CASSKAGKDEQFF. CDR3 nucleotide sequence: TGTGCCAGCAGTAAGGCAGGGAAGGATGAGCAGTTCTTC.

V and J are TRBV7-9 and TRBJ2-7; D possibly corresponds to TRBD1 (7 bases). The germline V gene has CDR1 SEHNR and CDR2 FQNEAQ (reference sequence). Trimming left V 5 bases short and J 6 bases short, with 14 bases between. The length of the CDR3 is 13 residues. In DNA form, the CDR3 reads TGTGCCAGCAGCCCCCAGGGGGGAGGCGAGCAGTACTTC. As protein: CASSPQGGGEQYF.

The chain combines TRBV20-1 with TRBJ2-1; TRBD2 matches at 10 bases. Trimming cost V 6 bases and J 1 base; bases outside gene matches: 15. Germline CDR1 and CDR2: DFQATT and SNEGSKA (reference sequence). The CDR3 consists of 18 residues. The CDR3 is CSAPVSGTSARSYNEQFF. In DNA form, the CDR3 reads TGCAGTGCCCCGGTATCTGGGACTAGCGCCCGATCCTACAATGAGCAGTTCTTC.

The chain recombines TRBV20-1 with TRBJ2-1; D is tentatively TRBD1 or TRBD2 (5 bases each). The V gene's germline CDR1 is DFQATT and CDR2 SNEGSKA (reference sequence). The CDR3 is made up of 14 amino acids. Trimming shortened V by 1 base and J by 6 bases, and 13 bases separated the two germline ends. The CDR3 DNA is TGCAGTGCTAGAGTCGATTGGGGGTTCAATGAGCAGTTCTTC. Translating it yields CSARVDWGFNEQFF.

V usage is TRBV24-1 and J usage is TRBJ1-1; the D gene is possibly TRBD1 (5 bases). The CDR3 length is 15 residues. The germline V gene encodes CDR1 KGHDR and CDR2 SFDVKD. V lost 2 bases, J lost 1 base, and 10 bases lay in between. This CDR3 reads CATSDSSGGNTEAFF. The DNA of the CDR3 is TGTGCCACCAGTGATTCGTCGGGGGGGAACACTGAAGCTTTCTTT.

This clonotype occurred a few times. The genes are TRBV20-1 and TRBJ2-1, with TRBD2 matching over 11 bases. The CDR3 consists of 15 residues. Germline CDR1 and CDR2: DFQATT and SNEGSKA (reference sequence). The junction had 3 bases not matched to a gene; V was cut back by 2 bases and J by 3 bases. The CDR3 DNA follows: TGCAGTGCTAGAAAGACTAGCGGGGTCTACAATGAGCAGTTCTTC. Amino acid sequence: CSARKTSGVYNEQFF.

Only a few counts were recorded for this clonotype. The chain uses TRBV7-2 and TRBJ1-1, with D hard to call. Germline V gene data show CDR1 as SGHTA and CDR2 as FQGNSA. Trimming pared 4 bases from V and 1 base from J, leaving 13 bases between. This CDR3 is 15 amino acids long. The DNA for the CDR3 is TGTGCCAGCAGCTCTCTGGGAGTCAGGAACACTGAAGCTTTCTTT. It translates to CASSSLGVRNTEAFF.

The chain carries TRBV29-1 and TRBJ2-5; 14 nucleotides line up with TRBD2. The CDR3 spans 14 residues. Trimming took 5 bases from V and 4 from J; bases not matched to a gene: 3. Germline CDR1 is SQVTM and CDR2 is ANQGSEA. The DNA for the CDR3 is TGCAGCGTTCCGGGACTAGCGGGAGCAGAGACCCAGTACTTC. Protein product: CSVPGLAGAETQYF.

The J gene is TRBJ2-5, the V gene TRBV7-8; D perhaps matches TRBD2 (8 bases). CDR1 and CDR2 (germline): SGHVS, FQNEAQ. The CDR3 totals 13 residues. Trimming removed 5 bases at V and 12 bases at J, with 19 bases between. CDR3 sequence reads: CASSGLERGTEYF. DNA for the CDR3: TGTGCCAGCAGCGGCCTAGAGCGGGGGACAGAGTACTTC.

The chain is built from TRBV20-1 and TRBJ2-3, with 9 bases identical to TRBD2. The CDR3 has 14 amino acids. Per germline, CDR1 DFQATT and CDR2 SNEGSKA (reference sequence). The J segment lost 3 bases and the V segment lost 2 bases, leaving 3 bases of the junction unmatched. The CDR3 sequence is CSARRLAETDTQYF. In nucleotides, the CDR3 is TGCAGTGCTAGACGACTAGCGGAAACAGATACGCAGTATTTT.

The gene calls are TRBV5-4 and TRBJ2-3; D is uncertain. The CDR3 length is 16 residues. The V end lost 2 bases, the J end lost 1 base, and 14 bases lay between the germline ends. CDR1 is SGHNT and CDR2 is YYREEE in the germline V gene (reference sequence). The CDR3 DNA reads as TGTGCCAGCAGCTTACGTAAGGCAGCGTGCACAGATACGCAGTATTTT. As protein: CASSLRKAACTDTQYF. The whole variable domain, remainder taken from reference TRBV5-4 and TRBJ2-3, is ETGVTQSPTHLIKTRGQQVTLRCSSQSGHNTVSWYQQALGQGPQFIFQYYREEENGRGNFPPRFSGLQFPNYSSELNVNALELDDSALYLCASSLRKAACTDTQYFGPGTRLTVL.

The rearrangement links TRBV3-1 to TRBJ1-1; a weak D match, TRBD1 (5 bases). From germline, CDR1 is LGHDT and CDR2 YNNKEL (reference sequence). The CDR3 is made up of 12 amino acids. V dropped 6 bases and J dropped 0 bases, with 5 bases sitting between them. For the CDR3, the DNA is TGTGCCAGCAGACAGGTGAACACTGAAGCTTTCTTT. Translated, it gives CASRQVNTEAFF.

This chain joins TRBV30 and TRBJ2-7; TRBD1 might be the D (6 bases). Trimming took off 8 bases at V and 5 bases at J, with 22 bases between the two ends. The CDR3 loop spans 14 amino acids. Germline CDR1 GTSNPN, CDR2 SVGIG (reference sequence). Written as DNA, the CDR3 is TGTGCCCGCCGATCGGCAGGGGCCGTACACGAGCAGTACTTC. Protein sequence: CARRSAGAVHEQYF.

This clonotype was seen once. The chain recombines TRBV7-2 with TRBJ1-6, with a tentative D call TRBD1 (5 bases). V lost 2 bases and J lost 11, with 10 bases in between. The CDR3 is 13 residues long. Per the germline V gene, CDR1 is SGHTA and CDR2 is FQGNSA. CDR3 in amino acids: CASSLPGPTPLHF. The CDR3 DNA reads TGTGCCAGCAGCTTACCGGGACCGACACCCCTCCACTTT. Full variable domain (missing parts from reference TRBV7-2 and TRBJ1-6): GAGVSQSPSNKVTEKGKDVELRCDPISGHTALYWYRQSLGQGLEFLIYFQGNSAPDKSGLPSDRFSAERTGGSVSTLTIQRTQQEDSAVYLCASSLPGPTPLHFGNGTRLTVT.

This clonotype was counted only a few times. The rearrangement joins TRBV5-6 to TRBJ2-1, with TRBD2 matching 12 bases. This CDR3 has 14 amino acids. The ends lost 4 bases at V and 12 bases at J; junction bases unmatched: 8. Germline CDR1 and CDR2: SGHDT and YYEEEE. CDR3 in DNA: TGTGCCAGCAGCCTCGGACTAGCGGGGTTAGGGCAGTTCTTC. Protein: CASSLGLAGLGQFF.

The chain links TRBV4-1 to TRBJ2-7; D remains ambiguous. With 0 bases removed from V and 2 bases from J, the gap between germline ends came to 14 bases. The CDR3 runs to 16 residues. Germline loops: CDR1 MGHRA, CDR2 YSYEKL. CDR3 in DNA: TGCGCCAGCAGCCAAGAAAACTCTCATCCGCCCTACGAGCAGTACTTC. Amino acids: CASSQENSHPPYEQYF.

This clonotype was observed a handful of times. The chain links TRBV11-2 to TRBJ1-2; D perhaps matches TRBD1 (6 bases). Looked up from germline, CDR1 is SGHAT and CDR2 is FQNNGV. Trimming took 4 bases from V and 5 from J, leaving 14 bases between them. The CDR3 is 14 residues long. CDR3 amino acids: CASSSKTGPYGYTF. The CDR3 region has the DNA TGTGCCAGCAGCTCCAAGACAGGCCCTTATGGCTACACCTTC.